This is a list of T cell receptor beta chains from one sample in a study of T cell responses to AZD1222 COVID-19 vaccine. Sequenced by immunoSEQ multiplex PCR; TCRdb stores in-frame clones only, minus some. The top ten hold less than 8.5% of the sample, which has tens of thousands of clones, around nine tenths seen once. The sample was peripheral blood, taken 28 days after the second AZD1222 dose. The receptors come from an adult who received the AZD1222 COVID-19 vaccine. CDR3s include the opening cysteine and the closing phenylalanine or tryptophan.

TRBV19	TRBJ2-1	CASSITSSYNEQFF
TRBV2	TRBJ2-2	CASSEALSGELFF
TRBV4-3	TRBJ2-2	CASSQDSNTGELFF
TRBV15	TRBJ1-5	CATSRGGNGQPQHF
TRBV15	TRBJ2-7	CATSRRTGTGGDEQYF
TRBV6-1	TRBJ2-2	CASSERTETGELFF
TRBV7-2	TRBJ2-3	CASSLWQGNTDTQYF
TRBV4-1	TRBJ2-7	CASSQGPGLLYEQYF
TRBV6-4	TRBJ2-1	CASSERSISDFNEQFF
TRBV4-1	TRBJ2-4	CASSGTATIQYF
TRBV19	TRBJ1-1	CASSKAATASGNTEAFF
TRBV27	TRBJ2-3	CASSFRGKSTDTQYF
TRBV15	TRBJ1-4	CATSREISTNEKLFF
TRBV6-5	TRBJ1-1	CASSYPQATEAFF
TRBV3-1/TRBV3-2	TRBJ1-1	CASSPGGYRTNTEAFF
TRBV5-5	TRBJ1-4	CASSLGTLGNEKLFF
TRBV10-3	TRBJ1-5	CAISDGQTTVLDQPQHF
TRBV5-1	TRBJ2-3	CASSGAVSTDTQYF
TRBV7-9	TRBJ2-1	CASSQGDLYNEQFF
TRBV6-6	TRBJ2-1	CASSSREAYNEQFF
TRBV27	TRBJ2-1	CACQSGSWDEQFF
TRBV6-2/TRBV6-3	TRBJ2-3	CASTYSGRSSSNTQYF
TRBV7-9	TRBJ2-1	CASSIGTSGGNEQFF
TRBV5-1	TRBJ1-6	CASSRDSLSNYYNSPLHF
TRBV4-3	TRBJ2-4	CASSQDMGTGPKNIQYF
TRBV19	TRBJ1-5	CASIPDGTGEGQPQHF
TRBV19	TRBJ1-1	CASSMGRMGTPPEAFF
TRBV19	TRBJ2-6	CASLFRGSGANVLTF
TRBV28	TRBJ2-6	CASRLPASSGANVLTF
TRBV25-1	TRBJ2-3	CASSDPRGKSTDTQYF
TRBV6-5	TRBJ1-3	CASSYDSSRGNTIYF
TRBV29-1	TRBJ2-7	CSVGTSGSIHEQYF
TRBV19	TRBJ2-6	CAGCSGTIRGANVLTF
TRBV4-1	TRBJ1-3	CASSQEGNTIYF
TRBV5-4	TRBJ2-1	CASSLGLVGTNEQFF
TRBV5-1	TRBJ2-5	CASLPSGVRGQETQYF
TRBV7-8	TRBJ1-5	CASSRSRGGYQPQHF
TRBV24-1	TRBJ2-2	CATSGQGYTGELFF
TRBV5-1	TRBJ2-2	CASSFAGLAGEYTGELFF
TRBV24-1	TRBJ1-5	CATSDSRLPGGNQPQHF
TRBV2	TRBJ2-1	CASTRETEYNEQFF
TRBV19	TRBJ1-1	CASIDRGRGTEAFF
TRBV6-4	TRBJ2-3	CASSDIAGTDTQYF
TRBV7-9	TRBJ2-3	CASSWGLAGATDTQYF
TRBV5-1	TRBJ2-3	CASSLAPGLAYTDTQYF
TRBV6-5	TRBJ1-5	CASSPSGVQQPQHF
TRBV3-1/TRBV3-2	TRBJ2-3	CASSPTSGSTDTQYF
TRBV19	TRBJ1-5	CASSVTGRAAYQPQHF
TRBV7-6	TRBJ2-7	CASSRGSAYEQYF
TRBV19	TRBJ1-2	CASSIVAATRYGYTF
TRBV9	TRBJ2-2	CASSVGRGAGRSTGELFF
TRBV19	TRBJ1-1	CASSIGGGNTEAFF